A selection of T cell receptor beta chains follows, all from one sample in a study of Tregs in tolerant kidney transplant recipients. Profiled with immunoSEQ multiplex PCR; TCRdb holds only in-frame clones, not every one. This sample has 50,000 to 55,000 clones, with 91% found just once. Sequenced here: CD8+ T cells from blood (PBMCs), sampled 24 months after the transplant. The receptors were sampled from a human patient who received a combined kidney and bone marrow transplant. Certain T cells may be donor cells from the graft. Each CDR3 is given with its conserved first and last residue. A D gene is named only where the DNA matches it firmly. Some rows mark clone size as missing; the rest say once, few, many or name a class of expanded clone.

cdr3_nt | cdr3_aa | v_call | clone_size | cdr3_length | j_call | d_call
TGTGCCACCAATGGGGACAGCGGCCACGAGCAGTACTTC | CATNGDSGHEQYF | TRBV15 | - | 13 | TRBJ2-7 | TRBD1
TGTGCCAGCAGCACCAACCCCGGGACAGGGCCTCTAGTACATGAAGCTTTCTTT | CASSTNPGTGPLVHEAFF | TRBV9 | - | 18 | TRBJ1-1 | TRBD1
TGCGCCAGCAGCCGCACACTAGCGGCTAGCACAGATACGCAGTATTTT | CASSRTLAASTDTQYF | TRBV4-3 | - | 16 | TRBJ2-3 | TRBD2
TGTGCCACCAGGGGGACAGGTACAGATACGCAGTATTTT | CATRGTGTDTQYF | TRBV15 | - | 13 | TRBJ2-3 | TRBD1
TGTGCCAGCAGTGCCTCGGACAGTTTATCATATGGCTACACCTTC | CASSASDSLSYGYTF | TRBV28 | - | 15 | TRBJ1-2 | -
TGTGCCAGCAGCCCGGCTAGCGGGGAGACCCAGTACTTC | CASSPASGETQYF | TRBV13 | - | 13 | TRBJ2-5 | TRBD2
TGTGCCAGCAGCCCCCAGGGACTTACAACCGGGGAGCTGTTTTTT | CASSPQGLTTGELFF | TRBV7-3 | - | 15 | TRBJ2-2 | -
TGTGCCAGAAGCCACCGGACAGGGGATAATGAAAAACTGTTTTTT | CARSHRTGDNEKLFF | TRBV5-3 | - | 15 | TRBJ1-4 | TRBD1
TGCACCAGCAGCCGCGGGACAGAGCCTAACTATGGCTACACCTTC | CTSSRGTEPNYGYTF | TRBV1 | - | 15 | TRBJ1-2 | -
TGTGCCAGCAGTTACTCGGGAGCCCCCGGGGAAGCTTTCTTT | CASSYSGAPGEAFF | TRBV6-5 | - | 14 | TRBJ1-1 | -
TGTGCCAGCAGCCAAGTCGCGGGACCGGACCACAATGAGCAGTTCTTC | CASSQVAGPDHNEQFF | TRBV14 | once | 16 | TRBJ2-1 | -
TGCGCCAGCAGCTTGGCCCTGACAGGGGCCACCGACGAGCAGTACTTC | CASSLALTGATDEQYF | TRBV5-1 | - | 16 | TRBJ2-7 | TRBD1